The clone carrying this TCR beta chain was seen ten or more times. Its antigen is not identified. This sample was included in a study of blood T cells in healthy people across ages. From germline, CDR1 is SGHKS and CDR2 YYEKEE (reference sequence). The CDR3 extends over 15 amino acids. The junction had 8 bases not matched to a gene; V was cut back by 5 bases and J by 2 bases. Findings and caveats of the study: Across the age range, TCR beta diversity per million T cells fell in a roughly linear way.

For the second PCR, which ran for roughly 6 to 12 cycles, a sample-barcoded 5' primer and a J-beta primer mix were used. Paired-end reads containing CDR3 totaled no fewer than 2.5 million for each sample. TCRdb reanalysed the 5' RACE reads using MiXCR and keeps one entry per CDR3 protein. The repertoire holds roughly 680,000 distinct CDR3 sequences, with under 25% as singletons. The rearrangement joins TRBV5-5 to TRBJ2-7; 9 nucleotides agree with TRBD1. The clonotype originates from a man between 65 and 80 years old in good health. Sequencing was done on a sample of blood. CDR3 nucleotide sequence: TGTGCCAGCAGTTTAGGGGGGACAGGGACCTACGAGCAGTACTTC. Its translation: CASSLGGTGTYEQYF.